The T cell receptor beta chain under discussion was sequenced for a study of graft-versus-host responses after intestinal transplantation. Study conclusions and caveats: Among circulating GvH clones, peak levels were associated with early post-transplant declines in HvG clones.

V lost 2 bases and J lost 0, with 8 bases in between. Germline values: CDR1 SGDLS, CDR2 YYNGEE. The CDR3 contains 14 residues. Repertoires were generated with immunoSEQ multiplex PCR, while TCRdb's copy carries only in-frame clones and drops some. In the table there are 15,000 to 20,000 clones, 38% of which are singletons. The plating included some 200,000 irradiated, violet-dye-labeled stimulator cells together with some 200,000 CFSE-labeled responder cells. The chain recombines TRBV9 with TRBJ1-1; D is perhaps TRBD1 (5 bases). The clonotype originates from a human patient who received an intestinal transplant. Sequenced material: alloreactive CD8+ T cells from a mixed lymphocyte reaction culture, taken before intestinal transplant. Subset denoted: CFSE-low proliferating T cells sorted from approximately 6-day pre-transplant mixed lymphocyte reaction (GvH or HvG direction). This CDR3 reads CASSVKQVNTEAFF. The CDR3 DNA reads as TGTGCCAGCAGCGTGAAACAGGTGAACACTGAAGCTTTCTTT.